What follows are 9 T cell receptor beta chains derived from one specimen sequenced in a study of cytomegalovirus exposure and HLA in healthy donors. A multiplex PCR was run with 60 Vbeta primers and 13 Jbeta primers. Data came from immunoSEQ multiplex PCR; TCRdb stores just in-frame clones and leaves some out. The data show approximately 72,000 clones, and the top ten clones hold roughly 2.8%. Input material: PBMCs. The receptors come from a man aged 35-49 years in good health and CMV-seronegative.

The gene calls are TRBV7-3 and TRBJ2-2; TRBD2 agrees at 7 bases. The V gene end was trimmed by 5 bases and the J gene end by 5 bases; junction bases not matched to a gene: 14. Germline CDR1 SGHTA, CDR2 FQGTGA. The CDR3 loop spans 17 amino acids. The DNA for the CDR3 is TGTGCCAGCAGCCAAATCCCGGGGGGACTTCGAACCGGGGAGCTGTTTTTT. It specifies CASSQIPGGLRTGELFF.

The rearrangement uses TRBV5-6 and TRBJ1-6, with a possible D match to TRBD1 (6 bases). Germline CDR1 reads SGHDT; CDR2 reads YYEEEE. CDR3 length: 14 residues. Between the trimmed V and J ends, which lost 2 bases and 9 bases, there was a span of 12 bases. The CDR3 spells CASSLRQGTSPLHF. CDR3 sequence (DNA): TGTGCCAGCAGCTTAAGGCAGGGGACTTCACCCCTCCACTTT.

J is TRBJ2-4 and V is TRBV13; 8 bases match TRBD1. The junction had 6 bases not matched to a gene; V was cut back by 3 bases and J by 2 bases. This CDR3 comprises 16 residues. Germline values: CDR1 PRHDT, CDR2 FYEKMQ (reference sequence). This CDR3 reads CASSFETGVTKNIQYF. The CDR3 DNA is TGTGCCAGCAGCTTTGAGACAGGGGTAACCAAAAACATTCAGTACTTC.

The genes are TRBV19 and TRBJ2-5; 12 bases match TRBD2. There are 15 residues in the CDR3. J was trimmed by 2 bases and V by 6 bases; bases with no gene match: 4. The germline gives CDR1 LNHDA, CDR2 SQIVND (reference sequence). The CDR3 here is CASRRTSGGQETQYF. CDR3 DNA: TGTGCCAGTAGGCGTACTAGCGGGGGGCAAGAGACCCAGTACTTC.

The CDR3 sequence: CASSFHVDTYVGEQYF. In DNA, the CDR3 is TGTGCCAGCAGCTTCCATGTGGACACTTACGTGGGGGAGCAGTACTTC. The V gene is TRBV13, the J gene TRBJ2-7; D possibly corresponds to TRBD1 (5 bases). Trimming took off 3 bases at V and 7 bases at J, with 22 bases between the two ends. This CDR3 has 16 amino acids. Germline V gives CDR1 PRHDT, CDR2 FYEKMQ (reference sequence).

The V and J genes are TRBV5-1 and TRBJ2-2, with D maybe TRBD1 (6 bases). CDR1 and CDR2 from the germline V gene are SGHRS and YFSETQ. Trimming pared 0 bases from V and 3 bases from J, leaving 9 bases between. CDR3 length: 15 residues. CDR3 region: CASSLAQGHTGELFF. The DNA of the CDR3 is TGCGCCAGCAGCTTGGCGCAGGGGCACACCGGGGAGCTGTTTTTT.

The chain carries TRBV5-1 and TRBJ2-5; 15 bases match TRBD2. Germline CDR1 SGHRS, CDR2 YFSETQ. The CDR3 has 16 residues. J was trimmed by 9 bases and V by 0 bases; bases with no gene match: 6. The CDR3 region has the DNA TGCGCCAGCAGCTTGGAAGGGACTAGCGGGGGGCCGTCCCAGTACTTC. Translation: CASSLEGTSGGPSQYF.

This chain connects TRBV2 to TRBJ1-5; 7 nucleotides align to TRBD1. V was clipped by 5 bases and J by 1 base; unmatched bases: 5. The V gene's germline CDR1 is SNHLY and CDR2 FYNNEI. The CDR3 sequence is 15 residues long. The CDR3 is CASSRGQMSNQPQHF. CDR3 nucleotides: TGTGCCAGCAGTAGGGGACAGATGAGCAATCAGCCCCAGCATTTT.

This chain links TRBV5-1 with TRBJ2-7; D is unresolved. V lost 0 bases and J 3 bases, leaving 13 bases between the germline ends. This CDR3 region has 15 residues. Looked up from germline, CDR1 is SGHRS and CDR2 is YFSETQ. The CDR3 loop is CASSLDSPMGYEQYF. In DNA form, the CDR3 reads TGCGCCAGCAGCTTGGACAGTCCCATGGGCTACGAGCAGTACTTC.